The clone carrying this TCR beta chain came up a few times. Its antigen remains unknown. Trimming cost V 1 base and J 4 bases, with 10 bases left between them. CDR3 length: 15 amino acids. Germline V gives CDR1 MGHRA, CDR2 YSYEKL. Regions amplified from RNA transcripts were the TCR beta CDR3 regions. The HTBI set primed first-round TCR CDR3 RT-PCR. Each CDR3 protein gets one entry after TCRdb re-called the multiplex PCR reads with MiXCR. The table includes roughly 380,000 distinct CDR3 sequences, approximately 19% detected once. The entry originates in a study of T cells in Graves' hyperthyroidism and ophthalmopathy. The study, taken as a whole, reports: Stable hyperthyroidism was separated from ophthalmopathy by a model based on 13 V-J features. Most thyroid-expanded clonotypes above 0.001 were also found in blood.

Clinical symptoms, serum thyroxine, TRAb, thyroid ultrasound and orbital computed tomography informed diagnoses. More than 9.5 ml fresh peripheral blood yielded the PBMCs. The clonotype originates from a woman aged 18-29 years with Graves' hyperthyroidism. Material: blood. J is TRBJ2-2 and V is TRBV4-1, with D perhaps TRBD2 (6 bases). CDR3 DNA sequence: TGCGCCAGCAGCCAAGGACGGGGGATCACCGGGGAGCTGTTTTTT. Protein product: CASSQGRGITGELFF.